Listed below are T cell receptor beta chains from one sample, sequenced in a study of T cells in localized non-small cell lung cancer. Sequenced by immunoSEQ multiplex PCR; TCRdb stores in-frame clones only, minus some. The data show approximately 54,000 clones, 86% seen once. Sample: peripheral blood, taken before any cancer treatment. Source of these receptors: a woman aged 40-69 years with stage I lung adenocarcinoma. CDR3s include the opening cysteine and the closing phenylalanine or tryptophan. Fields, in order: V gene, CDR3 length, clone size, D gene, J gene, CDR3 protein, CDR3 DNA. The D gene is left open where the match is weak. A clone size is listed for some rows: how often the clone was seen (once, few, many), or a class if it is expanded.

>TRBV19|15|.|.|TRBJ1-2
CASSQFRTASYGYTF
TGTGCCAGTAGTCAATTCAGGACAGCAAGCTATGGCTACACCTTC
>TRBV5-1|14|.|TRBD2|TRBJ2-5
CASSLASGEETQYF
TGCGCCAGCAGCTTGGCTAGCGGGGAAGAGACCCAGTACTTC
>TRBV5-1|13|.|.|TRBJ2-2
CASSFLQTGELFF
TGCGCCAGCAGTTTCCTCCAGACCGGGGAGCTGTTTTTT
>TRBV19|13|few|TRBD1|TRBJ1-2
CASSIQGGYGYTF
TGTGCCAGTAGTATCCAGGGGGGCTATGGCTACACCTTC
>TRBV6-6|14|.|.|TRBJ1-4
CASSPGLQKEKLFF
TGTGCCAGCAGTCCCGGACTCCAAAAGGAAAAACTGTTTTTT
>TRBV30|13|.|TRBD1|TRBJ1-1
CAWSRPQGTEAFF
TGTGCCTGGAGCCGCCCACAGGGGACTGAAGCTTTCTTT
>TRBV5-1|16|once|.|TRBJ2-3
CASSESGHGIWDTQYF
TGCGCCAGCAGCGAATCGGGACACGGAATTTGGGATACGCAGTATTTT
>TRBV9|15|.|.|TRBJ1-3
CASSFTGQSGNTIYF
TGTGCCAGCAGCTTCACAGGGCAGTCTGGAAACACCATATATTTT
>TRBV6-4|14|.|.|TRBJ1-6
CASSVSPGNSPLHF
TGTGCCAGCAGTGTGTCGCCGGGGAATTCACCCCTCCACTTT
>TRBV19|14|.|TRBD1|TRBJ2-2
CASGQTGRTGELFF
TGTGCCAGCGGCCAGACAGGGCGCACCGGGGAGCTGTTTTTT
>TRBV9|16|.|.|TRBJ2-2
CASSASPGSYTGELFF
TGTGCCAGCAGCGCCTCACCAGGCTCATACACCGGGGAGCTGTTTTTT
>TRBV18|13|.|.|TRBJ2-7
CASSPKLDNEQYF
TGTGCCAGCTCACCAAAGCTAGATAACGAGCAGTACTTC
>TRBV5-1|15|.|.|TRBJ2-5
CASSLTGPHEETQYF
TGCGCCAGCAGCTTGACGGGACCGCATGAGGAGACCCAGTACTTC
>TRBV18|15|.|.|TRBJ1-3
CASSVQSLSGNTIYF
TGTGCCAGCTCAGTTCAGAGCCTCTCTGGAAACACCATATATTTT
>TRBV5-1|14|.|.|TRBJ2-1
CASSFGQQRNEQFF
TGCGCCAGCAGCTTCGGACAACAGAGGAATGAGCAGTTCTTC
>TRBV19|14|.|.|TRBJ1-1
CASIRGLGGTEAFF
TGTGCCAGTATTAGGGGATTGGGGGGAACTGAAGCTTTCTTT
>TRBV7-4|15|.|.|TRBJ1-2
CASSLVWRFGYGYTF
TGTGCCAGCAGCTTAGTGTGGCGGTTTGGCTATGGCTACACCTTC
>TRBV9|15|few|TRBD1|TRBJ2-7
CASSPGQGSTYEQYF
TGTGCCAGCAGTCCGGGACAGGGGTCCACCTACGAGCAGTACTTC
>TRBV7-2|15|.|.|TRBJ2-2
CASSLRAGTPGELFF
TGTGCCAGCAGCTTGAGGGCAGGTACCCCCGGGGAGCTGTTTTTT
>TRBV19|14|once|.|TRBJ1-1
CASSMAGANTEAFF
TGTGCCAGTAGTATGGCAGGTGCTAACACTGAAGCTTTCTTT
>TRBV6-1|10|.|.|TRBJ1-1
CATSYTEAFF
TGTGCCACCTCCTATACTGAAGCTTTCTTT
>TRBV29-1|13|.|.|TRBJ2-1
CSVAAALGNEQFF
TGCAGCGTTGCGGCGGCCCTCGGGAATGAGCAGTTCTTC
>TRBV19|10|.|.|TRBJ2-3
CASGLDTQYF
TGTGCCAGTGGCCTGGATACGCAGTATTTT
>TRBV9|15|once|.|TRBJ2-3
CASSVAGSSTDTQYF
TGTGCCAGCAGCGTAGCAGGGTCCAGCACAGATACGCAGTATTTT
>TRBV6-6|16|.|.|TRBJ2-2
CASSPTRGLNTGELFF
TGTGCCAGCAGCCCGACGAGGGGGTTAAACACCGGGGAGCTGTTTTTT
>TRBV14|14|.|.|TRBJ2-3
CASSVREFTDTQYF
TGTGCCAGCAGCGTAAGGGAGTTCACAGATACGCAGTATTTT
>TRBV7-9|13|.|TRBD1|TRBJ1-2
CASSLGGQGYYTF
TGTGCCAGCAGCTTAGGGGGACAGGGTTACTACACCTTC
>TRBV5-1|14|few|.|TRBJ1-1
CASSARTEGGEAFF
TGCGCCAGCAGCGCTCGGACTGAAGGTGGGGAAGCTTTCTTT
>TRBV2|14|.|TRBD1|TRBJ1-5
CASSRQGIGQPQHF
TGTGCCAGCAGTAGACAGGGGATAGGACAGCCCCAGCATTTT
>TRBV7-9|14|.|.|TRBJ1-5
CASRGPGTEQPQHF
TGTGCCAGCAGAGGACCCGGGACGGAACAGCCCCAGCATTTT
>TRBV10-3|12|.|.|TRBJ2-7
CAISTGEDEQYF
TGTGCCATCAGTACAGGGGAGGACGAGCAGTACTTC
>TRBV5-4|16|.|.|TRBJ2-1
CASSLGGPSTYNEQFF
TGTGCCAGCAGCCTTGGGGGGCCCTCGACCTACAATGAGCAGTTCTTC
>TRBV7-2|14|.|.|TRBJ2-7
CASSFRTSNYEQYF
TGTGCCAGCAGCTTTCGAACTTCGAACTACGAGCAGTACTTC
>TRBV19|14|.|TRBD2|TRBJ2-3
CASNSGGRTDTQYF
TGTGCCAGTAACAGCGGGGGAAGGACAGATACGCAGTATTTT
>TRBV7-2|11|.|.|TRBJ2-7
CASSLVYEQYF
TGTGCCAGCAGCTTAGTGTACGAGCAGTACTTC
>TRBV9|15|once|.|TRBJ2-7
CASSVATGSHYEQYF
TGTGCCAGCAGCGTAGCTACAGGGAGCCACTACGAGCAGTACTTC
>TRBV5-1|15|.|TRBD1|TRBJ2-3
CASSQLGRGTDTQYF
TGCGCCAGCAGTCAGCTGGGCAGGGGGACAGATACGCAGTATTTT
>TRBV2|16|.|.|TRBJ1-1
CASSELGGMENTEAFF
TGTGCCAGCAGTGAACTCGGAGGGATGGAGAACACTGAAGCTTTCTTT
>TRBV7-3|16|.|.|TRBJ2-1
CASSNTGTPSYNEQFF
TGTGCCAGCAGCAATACCGGGACACCCTCCTACAATGAGCAGTTCTTC
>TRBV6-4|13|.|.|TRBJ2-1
CASSEQGFNEQFF
TGTGCCAGCAGTGAGCAGGGGTTCAATGAGCAGTTCTTC
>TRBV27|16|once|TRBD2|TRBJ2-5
CASRGTSGRRRETQYF
TGTGCCAGCCGAGGGACTAGCGGGAGGCGGAGGGAGACCCAGTACTTC
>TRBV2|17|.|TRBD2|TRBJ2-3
CASSELAGDGNTDTQYF
TGTGCCAGCAGTGAACTAGCGGGGGACGGAAACACAGATACGCAGTATTTT
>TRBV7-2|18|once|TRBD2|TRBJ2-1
CASSQPSGGLSGYNEQFF
TGTGCCAGCAGCCAGCCCAGCGGGGGCCTCTCCGGATACAATGAGCAGTTCTTC
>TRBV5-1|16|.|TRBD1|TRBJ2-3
CASGKQTGGPLDTQYF
TGCGCCAGCGGAAAGCAAACAGGGGGCCCCTTGGATACGCAGTATTTT